This T cell receptor (beta chain) was captured by sequencing in a study of monozygotic twins with inflammatory bowel disease. Study-wide results and limits: Whereas healthy co-twins had higher TCRbeta diversity (inverse Simpson), IBD patients had lower diversity. Healthy twins showed more clonotype sharing with others than IBD patients, especially patients with disease activity.

The CDR3 sequence is 17 residues long. From germline, CDR1 is DFQATT and CDR2 SNEGSKA (reference sequence). The UMIs carried a 6-nucleotide sample barcode, and they were added by template switching. TCRdb re-analyzed the 5' RACE reads; it lists each CDR3 protein once, without DNA. Here the sample table reports approximately 400,000 distinct CDR3 sequences. About this clonotype: Its antigen is as yet unknown.

V usage is TRBV20-1 and J usage is TRBJ1-2; the D gene TCRdb calls, TRBD1, cannot be checked with no DNA. The sequenced sample was blood. The receptor was isolated from a human donor with ulcerative colitis or Crohn's disease, or a healthy co-twin of an affected twin (not recorded which). The CDR3 protein is CSARDSVGGGLWYGYTF.